The 13 T cell receptor beta chains below come from one sample, sequenced in a study of control samples from healthy donors and cancer patients. Assay: immunoSEQ multiplex PCR; the TCRdb copy retains only in-frame clones and omits some. The data show more than 95,000 clones, 85% to 90% seen once. The sample taken for sequencing was PBMCs. Receptors originate from a woman aged 45-60 years with colorectal cancer.

The CDR3 spells CSACPELEQFF. The CDR3 DNA reads as TGCAGTGCTTGCCCGGAGCTAGAGCAGTTCTTC. The gene calls are TRBV20-1 and TRBJ2-1; D uncertain. Germline V gene data show CDR1 as DFQATT and CDR2 as SNEGSKA (reference sequence). There are 11 residues in the CDR3. V lost 5 bases and J lost 10, with 12 bases in between.

This clone was detected once. This chain connects TRBV28 to TRBJ1-5, with D perhaps TRBD1 (5 bases). Germline CDR1 reads MDHEN; CDR2 reads SYDVKM. Trimming pared 5 bases from V and 5 bases from J, leaving 16 bases between. The CDR3 has 15 amino acids. CDR3 in DNA: TGTGCCAGCAGTCTTATCAGGGCTCGGGATCAGCCCCAGCATTTT. This gives the protein CASSLIRARDQPQHF.

The chain recombines TRBV4-1 with TRBJ2-7; 11 nucleotides line up with TRBD2. CDR3 size: 16 residues. V dropped 5 bases and J dropped 4; count of bases not matched to a gene: 10. CDR1 and CDR2 (germline): MGHRA, YSYEKL. This chain's CDR3 is CASSERLLAGAYEQYF. In nucleotides, the CDR3 is TGCGCCAGCAGCGAGCGTTTACTAGCGGGGGCTTACGAGCAGTACTTC.

The chain joins TRBV28 to TRBJ1-1; D perhaps matches TRBD1 (6 bases). V lost 6 bases to trimming and J lost 6 bases, with 20 bases between them. Germline V gives CDR1 MDHEN, CDR2 SYDVKM. This CDR3 spans 15 amino acids. The chain's CDR3 is CASSPSLGGTAEAFF. Written as DNA, the CDR3 is TGTGCCAGCAGCCCCTCCTTAGGGGGAACTGCTGAAGCTTTCTTT.

This chain links TRBV19 with TRBJ2-7; maybe TRBD1 (5 bases). The CDR3 spans 14 residues. Germline-derived CDR1 and CDR2 are LNHDA and SQIVND (reference sequence). Trimming removed 3 bases from V and 5 bases from J, with 14 bases in between. Here the CDR3 reads CASSIIGAGDEQYF. The CDR3 coding sequence is TGTGCCAGTAGTATCATAGGGGCCGGCGACGAGCAGTACTTC.

This chain joins TRBV11-2 and TRBJ2-3, with TRBD1 identical over 7 bases. The CDR3 runs to 13 residues. The germline gives CDR1 SGHAT, CDR2 FQNNGV. V shed 5 bases, J shed 5 bases, and the junction held 4 bases outside the gene matches. CDR3 sequence: CASSEGGVDTQYF. The CDR3 DNA is TGTGCCAGCAGCGAAGGGGGCGTAGATACGCAGTATTTT.

The gene calls are TRBV18 and TRBJ2-7, with 11 positions matching TRBD1. Trimming removed 0 bases from V and 3 bases from J; junction bases left unmatched: 1. The CDR3 totals 15 residues. Germline CDR1 KGHSH, CDR2 LQKENI. CDR3 bases: TGTGCCAGCTCACCACCGGGACAGGGGGGCTACGAGCAGTACTTC. As protein: CASSPPGQGGYEQYF.

The rearrangement links TRBV5-1 to TRBJ1-1, with D possibly being TRBD1 (5 bases). Trimming pared 0 bases from V and 7 bases from J, leaving 10 bases between. Germline values: CDR1 SGHRS, CDR2 YFSETQ. This CDR3 spans 13 amino acids. DNA for the CDR3: TGCGCCAGCAGCTTGGAGGGGCGGGGTGAAGCTTTCTTT. Translation gives CASSLEGRGEAFF.

V usage is TRBV4-1 and J usage is TRBJ2-7; 10 bases match TRBD1. Germline CDR1 and CDR2: MGHRA and YSYEKL. J lost 1 base, V lost 0 bases, and 12 bases had no gene match. The CDR3 extends over 19 amino acids. The CDR3 region has the DNA TGCGCCAGCAGCCAAGACTGGGCCCCGGGACAGGGGTTGTCCTACGAGCAGTACTTC. Translation gives CASSQDWAPGQGLSYEQYF.

The chain joins TRBV2 to TRBJ1-1; no firm D call. CDR1 is SNHLY, CDR2 FYNNEI, per germline. The CDR3 totals 13 residues. Trimming took 6 bases from V and 1 from J, leaving 9 bases between them. CDR3 nucleotide sequence: TGTGCCAGCAGGGCCGAGAGGAACACTGAAGCTTTCTTT. Its translation is CASRAERNTEAFF.

The rearrangement uses TRBV7-3 and TRBJ2-3; unclear D gene. Trimming pared 2 bases from V and 0 bases from J, leaving 12 bases between. The CDR3 spans 16 residues. Germline CDR1 SGHTA, CDR2 FQGTGA. CDR3 sequence: CASSLGRPGSTDTQYF. Written as DNA, the CDR3 is TGTGCCAGCAGCTTAGGTCGTCCCGGGAGCACAGATACGCAGTATTTT. Full variable domain (missing parts from reference TRBV7-3 and TRBJ2-3): GAGVSQTPSNKVTEKGKYVELRCDPISGHTALYWYRQSLGQGPEFLIYFQGTGAADDSGLPNDRFFAVRPEGSVSTLKIQRTERGDSAVYLCASSLGRPGSTDTQYFGPGTRLTVL.

V and J are TRBV5-5 and TRBJ2-7; the D gene is possibly TRBD2 (7 bases). The CDR3 length is 20 residues. Per germline, CDR1 SGHKS and CDR2 YYEKEE (reference sequence). V dropped 0 bases and J dropped 7 bases, with 32 bases sitting between them. Written as DNA, the CDR3 is TGTGCCAGCAGCTTGGAAAGTGGGTGGGGAGGGGGACTACCAGGAACAGAGCAGTACTTC. It encodes CASSLESGWGGGLPGTEQYF.

The chain is built from TRBV28 and TRBJ1-6, with D tentatively TRBD1 (6 bases). CDR1 and CDR2 from the germline V gene are MDHEN and SYDVKM. The CDR3 totals 14 residues. The V and J ends lost 5 bases and 5 bases respectively, with 10 bases between them. DNA for the CDR3: TGTGCCAGCAGTGGGGACAAGGATAATTCACCCCTCCACTTT. Translating it yields CASSGDKDNSPLHF.